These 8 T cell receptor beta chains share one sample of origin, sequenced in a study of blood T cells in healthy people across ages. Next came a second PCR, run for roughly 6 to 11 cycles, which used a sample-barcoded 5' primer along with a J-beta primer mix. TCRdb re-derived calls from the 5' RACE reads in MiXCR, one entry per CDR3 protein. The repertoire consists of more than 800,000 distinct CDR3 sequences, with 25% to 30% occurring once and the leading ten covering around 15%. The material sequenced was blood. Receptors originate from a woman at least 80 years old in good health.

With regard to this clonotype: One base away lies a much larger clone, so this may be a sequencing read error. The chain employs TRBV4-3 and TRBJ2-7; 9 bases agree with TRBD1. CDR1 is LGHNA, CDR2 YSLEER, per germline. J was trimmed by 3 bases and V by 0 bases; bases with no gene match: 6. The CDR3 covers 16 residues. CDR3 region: CASSQDVGTGLYEQYF. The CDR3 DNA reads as TGCGCCAGCAGCCAAGATGTTGGGACAGGGCTCTACGAGCAGTACTTC.

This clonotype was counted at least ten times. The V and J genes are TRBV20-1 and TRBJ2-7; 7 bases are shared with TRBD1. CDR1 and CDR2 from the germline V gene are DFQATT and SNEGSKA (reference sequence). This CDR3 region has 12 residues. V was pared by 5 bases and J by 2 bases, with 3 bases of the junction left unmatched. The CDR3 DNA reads TGCAGTGCTGGACAGGACGCCTACGAGCAGTACTTC. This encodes CSAGQDAYEQYF.

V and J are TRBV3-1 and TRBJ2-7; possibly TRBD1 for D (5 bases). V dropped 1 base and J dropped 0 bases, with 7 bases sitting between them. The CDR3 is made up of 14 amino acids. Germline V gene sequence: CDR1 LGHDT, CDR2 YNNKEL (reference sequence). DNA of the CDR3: TGTGCCAGCAGCCAAGGACAGACCTCCTACGAGCAGTACTTC. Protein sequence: CASSQGQTSYEQYF.

CDR3 bases: TGCAGCGTCCCAAAGCGGGACAGACCCTACAATGAGCAGTTCTTC. Amino acid sequence: CSVPKRDRPYNEQFF. V gene TRBV29-1 combines with J gene TRBJ2-1; either TRBD1 or TRBD2 may supply D (7 bases each). Deletions cut 6 bases from V and 2 bases from J, with 17 bases between. CDR3 size: 15 residues. Germline CDR1 reads SQVTM; CDR2 reads ANQGSEA.

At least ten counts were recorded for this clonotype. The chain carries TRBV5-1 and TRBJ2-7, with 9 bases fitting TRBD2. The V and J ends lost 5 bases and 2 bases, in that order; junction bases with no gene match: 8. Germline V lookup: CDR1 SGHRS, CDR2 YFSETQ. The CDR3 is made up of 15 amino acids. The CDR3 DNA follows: TGCGCCAGCAGTGGAGGTGGCGGGGGGGCCTACGAGCAGTACTTC. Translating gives CASSGGGGGAYEQYF.

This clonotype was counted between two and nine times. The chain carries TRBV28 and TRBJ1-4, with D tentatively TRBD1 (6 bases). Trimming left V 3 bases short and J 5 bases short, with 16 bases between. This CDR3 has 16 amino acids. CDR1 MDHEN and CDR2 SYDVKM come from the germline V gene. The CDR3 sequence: CASSFGGPLTNEKLFF. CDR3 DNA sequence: TGTGCCAGCAGTTTCGGGGGCCCGCTGACGAATGAAAAACTGTTTTTT.

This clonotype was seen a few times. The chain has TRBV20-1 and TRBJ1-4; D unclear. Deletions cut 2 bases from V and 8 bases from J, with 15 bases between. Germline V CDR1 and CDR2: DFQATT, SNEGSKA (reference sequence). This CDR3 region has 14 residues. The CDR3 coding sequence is TGCAGTGCTAGACCGGGAATCCGAAGGGAAAAACTGTTTTTT. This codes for CSARPGIRREKLFF.

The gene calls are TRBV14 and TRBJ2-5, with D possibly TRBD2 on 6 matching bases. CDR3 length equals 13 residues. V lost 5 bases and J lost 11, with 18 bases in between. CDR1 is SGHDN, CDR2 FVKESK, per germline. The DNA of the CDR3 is TGTGCCAGCAGCTTCTCGCGGGGTAATGAGCAGTACTTC. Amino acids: CASSFSRGNEQYF.